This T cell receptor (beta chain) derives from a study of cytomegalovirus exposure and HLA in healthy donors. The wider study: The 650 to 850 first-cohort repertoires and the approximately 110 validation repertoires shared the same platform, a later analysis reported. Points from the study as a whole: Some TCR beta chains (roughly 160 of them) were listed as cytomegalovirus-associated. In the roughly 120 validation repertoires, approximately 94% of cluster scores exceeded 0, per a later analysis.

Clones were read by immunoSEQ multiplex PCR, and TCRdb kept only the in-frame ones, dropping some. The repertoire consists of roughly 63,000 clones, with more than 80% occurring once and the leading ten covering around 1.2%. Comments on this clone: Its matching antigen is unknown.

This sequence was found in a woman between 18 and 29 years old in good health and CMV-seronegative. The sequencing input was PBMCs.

CDR3 region: CASRLGSTGGHYGYTF. Here the CDR3 DNA reads TGTGCCAGCAGGCTGGGCTCGACAGGGGGCCACTATGGCTACACCTTC. The rearrangement joins TRBV7-2 to TRBJ1-2; TRBD1 matches 10 bases. CDR1 is SGHTA, CDR2 FQGNSA, per germline. The CDR3 contains 16 residues. With 6 bases clipped from V and 3 bases from J, the junction kept 10 bases outside the gene matches.